What follows are 13 T cell receptor beta chains derived from one specimen sequenced in a study of blood T cells in healthy people across ages. Together with a sample-barcoded 5' primer, a J-beta primer mix was included in a second PCR lasting about 7 to 11 cycles. One entry per CDR3 protein results from TCRdb running MiXCR on the 5' RACE reads. The sample contains roughly 1,800,000 distinct CDR3 sequences, roughly 50% of which appear only once. The sample consisted of blood. All receptors derive from a woman in her thirties or forties in good health.

In this sample, this clonotype turned up a few times. The chain employs TRBV5-1 and TRBJ2-3, with D maybe TRBD1 (5 bases). CDR1 is SGHRS, CDR2 YFSETQ, per germline. The ends were cut back, 4 bases at V and 1 base at J, with 13 bases in the middle. The CDR3 totals 15 residues. CDR3 sequence reads: CASSLQVFGTDTQYF. CDR3 in DNA: TGCGCCAGCAGCCTACAGGTTTTCGGCACAGATACGCAGTATTTT.

CDR3 DNA: TGTGCCAGCAGGGGGATACGGTCGGCGGGGCGTCACAATGAGCAGTTCTTC. Residues: CASRGIRSAGRHNEQFF. The rearrangement joins TRBV27 to TRBJ2-1; D is possibly TRBD2 (6 bases). The germline V gene encodes CDR1 MNHEY and CDR2 SMNVEV (reference sequence). Trimming pared 6 bases from V and 5 bases from J, leaving 23 bases between. The CDR3 is 17 residues long.

About this clonotype: One junction end disagrees with the germline gene, perhaps due to a read error. This chain uses TRBV4-3 with TRBJ2-7; no reliable D call. In germline, CDR1 is LGHNA, CDR2 YSLEER. The CDR3 has 14 amino acids. The CDR3 nucleotides are TGCGCCAACAGCCCCATGGTCCTCTCCTACGAGCAGTACTTC. It translates to CANSPMVLSYEQYF.

The V gene is TRBV5-1, the J gene TRBJ2-3; the D is unclear. The V gene's germline CDR1 is SGHRS and CDR2 YFSETQ. The CDR3 runs 13 residues. Trimming removed 6 bases at V and 3 bases at J, with 11 bases between. CDR3 region: CASTETRTDTQYF. CDR3 sequence (DNA): TGCGCCAGCACCGAGACTCGGACAGATACGCAGTATTTT.

The rearrangement links TRBV29-1 to TRBJ2-5, with TRBD2 identical over 11 bases. CDR1 is SQVTM, CDR2 ANQGSEA, per germline. The length of the CDR3 is 13 residues. CDR3 DNA: TGCAGTGTAGCGGGAGGGCCAAGGAATGAGCAGTACTTC. Its protein product is CSVAGGPRNEQYF.

The J gene is TRBJ1-4, the V gene TRBV4-1, with D possibly being TRBD1 (6 bases). The germline V gene encodes CDR1 MGHRA and CDR2 YSYEKL. The ends were cut back, 0 bases at V and 4 bases at J, with 12 bases in the middle. This CDR3 spans 16 amino acids. The CDR3: CASSQDKGQNNEKLFF. Written as DNA, the CDR3 is TGCGCCAGCAGCCAAGATAAAGGACAGAATAATGAAAAACTGTTTTTT.

This chain uses TRBV20-1 with TRBJ1-1; maybe TRBD1 (5 bases). The germline V gene has CDR1 DFQATT and CDR2 SNEGSKA (reference sequence). This CDR3 has 12 residues. V was shortened by 5 bases and J by 6 bases, with 13 bases between the two germline ends. CDR3 sequence: CSARGRVPEAFF. The CDR3 DNA follows: TGCAGTGCTCGCGGCAGGGTCCCTGAAGCTTTCTTT.

This sequence joins TRBV24-1 and TRBJ1-2, with 7 bases identical to TRBD1. V was clipped by 2 bases and J by 6 bases; unmatched bases: 2. CDR3 length: 13 amino acids. Germline-derived CDR1 and CDR2 are KGHDR and SFDVKD. For the CDR3, the DNA is TGTGCCACCAGTGATTGGACAGGACATGGCTACACCTTC. This sequence encodes CATSDWTGHGYTF.

The J gene is TRBJ2-1, the V gene TRBV20-1, with D possibly TRBD2 on 5 matching bases. This CDR3 contains 15 residues. V shed 1 base and J shed 3 bases, with 13 bases lying between them. CDR1 and CDR2 from the germline V gene are DFQATT and SNEGSKA (reference sequence). CDR3 in DNA: TGCAGTGCTAGAGTTAGGGCTAGCAGCTACAATGAGCAGTTCTTC. It specifies CSARVRASSYNEQFF.

This clonotype was detected ten times or more. The rearrangement uses TRBV12-3 or TRBV12-4 and TRBJ2-1, with 10 positions matching TRBD2. J was trimmed by 4 bases and V by 7 bases; bases with no gene match: 4. This CDR3 region has 14 residues. CDR3 nucleotide sequence: TGTGCCAGCACCCTAGCGGGGGCATACAATGAGCAGTTCTTC. It is translated as CASTLAGAYNEQFF.

The chain links TRBV7-9 to TRBJ2-1; no firm D call. In germline, CDR1 is SEHNR, CDR2 FQNEAQ (reference sequence). V lost 3 bases to trimming and J lost 4 bases, with 19 bases between them. The CDR3 is 17 residues long. The DNA for the CDR3 is TGTGCCAGCAGCTTTCAATTTAGAACGGTGGCATACAATGAGCAGTTCTTC. This sequence encodes CASSFQFRTVAYNEQFF.

J is TRBJ2-5 and V is TRBV6-2 or TRBV6-3; no definite D call. The V and J ends lost 2 bases and 5 bases respectively, with 12 bases between them. The CDR3 contains 14 residues. Germline V gene data show CDR1 as MNHEY and CDR2 as SVGEGT. The CDR3, as DNA: TGTGCCAGCAGTTACGTTTCCACTCGGGAGACCCAGTACTTC. Its translation is CASSYVSTRETQYF.

The chain is built from TRBV7-2 and TRBJ1-1, with D maybe TRBD1 (5 bases). The CDR3 is 17 residues long. Germline-derived CDR1 and CDR2 are SGHTA and FQGNSA. The ends were cut back, 2 bases at V and 3 bases at J, with 19 bases in the middle. For the CDR3, the DNA is TGTGCCAGCAGCTTACTCCCCCAGGGAGGGTCCCACACTGAAGCTTTCTTT. Protein product: CASSLLPQGGSHTEAFF.